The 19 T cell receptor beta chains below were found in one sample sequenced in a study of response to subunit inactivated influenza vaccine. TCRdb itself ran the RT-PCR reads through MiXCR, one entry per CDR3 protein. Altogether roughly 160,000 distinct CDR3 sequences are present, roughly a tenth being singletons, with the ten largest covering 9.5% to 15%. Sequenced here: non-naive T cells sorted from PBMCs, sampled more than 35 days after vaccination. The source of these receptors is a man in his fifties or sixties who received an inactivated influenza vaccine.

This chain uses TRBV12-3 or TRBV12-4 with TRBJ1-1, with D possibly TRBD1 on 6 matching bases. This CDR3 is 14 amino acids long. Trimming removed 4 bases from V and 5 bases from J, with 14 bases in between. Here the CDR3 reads CASSSGHHRTEAFF. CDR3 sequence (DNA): TGTGCCAGCAGTTCGGGACATCATAGAACTGAAGCTTTCTTT.

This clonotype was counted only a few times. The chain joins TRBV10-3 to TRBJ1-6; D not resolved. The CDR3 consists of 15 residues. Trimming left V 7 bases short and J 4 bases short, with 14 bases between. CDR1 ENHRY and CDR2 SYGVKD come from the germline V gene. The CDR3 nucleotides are TGTGCCATCAAGGAAACGGATACTTATAATTCACCCCTCCACTTT. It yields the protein CAIKETDTYNSPLHF.

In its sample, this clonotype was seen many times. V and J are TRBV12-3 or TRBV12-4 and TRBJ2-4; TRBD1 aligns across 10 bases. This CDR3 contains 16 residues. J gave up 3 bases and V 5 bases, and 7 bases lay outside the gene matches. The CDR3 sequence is CASSLTGGGLKNIQYF. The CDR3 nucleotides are TGTGCCAGCAGTCTGACAGGGGGCGGTCTCAAAAACATTCAGTACTTC.

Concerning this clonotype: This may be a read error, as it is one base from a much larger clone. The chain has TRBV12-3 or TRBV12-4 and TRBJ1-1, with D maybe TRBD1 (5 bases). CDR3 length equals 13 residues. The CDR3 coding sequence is TGTACCAGCAGTTTCGGGGGAAAAGCTGAAGCTTTCTTT. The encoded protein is CTSSFGGKAEAFF.

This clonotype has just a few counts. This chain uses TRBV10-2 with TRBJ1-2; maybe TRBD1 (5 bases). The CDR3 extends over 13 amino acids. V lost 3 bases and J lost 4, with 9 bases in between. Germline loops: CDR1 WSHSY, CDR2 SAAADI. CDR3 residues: CASSDSGFYGYTF. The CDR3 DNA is TGCGCCAGCAGTGACTCAGGGTTCTATGGCTACACCTTC.

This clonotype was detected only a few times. In DNA, the CDR3 is TGTGCCAGCAGCGTTGGACTGCACACCGGGGAGCTGTTTTTT. This encodes CASSVGLHTGELFF. The chain combines TRBV7-9 with TRBJ2-2, with a weak D call TRBD2 (5 bases). The CDR3 runs to 14 residues. The ends were cut back, 5 bases at V and 3 bases at J, with 10 bases in the middle. CDR1 and CDR2 from the germline V gene are SEHNR and FQNEAQ (reference sequence).

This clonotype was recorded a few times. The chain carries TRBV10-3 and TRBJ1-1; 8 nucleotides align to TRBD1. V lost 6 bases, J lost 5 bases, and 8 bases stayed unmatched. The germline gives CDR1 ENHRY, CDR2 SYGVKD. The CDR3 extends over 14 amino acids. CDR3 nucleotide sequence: TGTGCCATCAGCCAGGGGGCGCGGGAGACTGAAGCTTTCTTT. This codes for CAISQGARETEAFF.

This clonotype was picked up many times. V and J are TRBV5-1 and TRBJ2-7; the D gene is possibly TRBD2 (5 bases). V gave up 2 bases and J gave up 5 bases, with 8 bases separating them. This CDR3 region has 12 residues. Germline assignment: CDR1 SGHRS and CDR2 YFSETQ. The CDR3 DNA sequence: TGCGCCAGCAGCTTAACTAGTGACGAGCAGTACTTC. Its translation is CASSLTSDEQYF. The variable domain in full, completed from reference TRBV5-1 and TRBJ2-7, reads KAGVTQTPRYLIKTRGQQVTLSCSPISGHRSVSWYQQTPGQGLQFLFEYFSETQRNKGNFPGRFSGRQFSNSRSEMNVSTLELGDSALYLCASSLTSDEQYFGPGTRLTVT.

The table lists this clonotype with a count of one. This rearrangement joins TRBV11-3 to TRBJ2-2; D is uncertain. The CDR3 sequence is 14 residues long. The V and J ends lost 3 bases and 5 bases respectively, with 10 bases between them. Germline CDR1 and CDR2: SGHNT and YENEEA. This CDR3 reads CASSFDGGTGELFF. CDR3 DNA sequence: TGTGCCAGCAGCTTCGATGGTGGTACCGGGGAGCTGTTTTTT.

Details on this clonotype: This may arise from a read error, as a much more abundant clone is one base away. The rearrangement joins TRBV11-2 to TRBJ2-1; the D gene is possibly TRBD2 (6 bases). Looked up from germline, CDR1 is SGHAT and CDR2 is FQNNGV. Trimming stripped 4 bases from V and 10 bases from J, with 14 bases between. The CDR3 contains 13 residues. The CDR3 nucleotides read TGTGCCAGCAGCTGTAGTGGCGGAGGGGAGCAGTTCTTC. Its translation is CASSCSGGGEQFF.

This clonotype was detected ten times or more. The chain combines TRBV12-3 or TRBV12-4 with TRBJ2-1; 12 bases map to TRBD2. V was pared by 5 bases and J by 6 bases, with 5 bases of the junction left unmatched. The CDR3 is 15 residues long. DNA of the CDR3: TGTGCCAGCAGTCCCCTAGCGGGGGGGCGCAATGAGCAGTTCTTC. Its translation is CASSPLAGGRNEQFF.

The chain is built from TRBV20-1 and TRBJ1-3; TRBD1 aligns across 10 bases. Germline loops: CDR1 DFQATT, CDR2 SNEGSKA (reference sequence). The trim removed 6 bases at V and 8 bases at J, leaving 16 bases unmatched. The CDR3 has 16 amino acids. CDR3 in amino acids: CSAYDRDRGVRDTIYF. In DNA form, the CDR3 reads TGCAGTGCCTACGACCGGGACAGGGGAGTCCGGGACACCATATATTTT.

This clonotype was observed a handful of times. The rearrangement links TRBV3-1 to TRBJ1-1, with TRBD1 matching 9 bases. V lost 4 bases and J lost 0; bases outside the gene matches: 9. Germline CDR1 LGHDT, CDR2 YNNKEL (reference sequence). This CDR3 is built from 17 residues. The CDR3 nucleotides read TGTGCCAGCAGCCGAGGCACAGGGGGCGGATTGAACACTGAAGCTTTCTTT. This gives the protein CASSRGTGGGLNTEAFF.

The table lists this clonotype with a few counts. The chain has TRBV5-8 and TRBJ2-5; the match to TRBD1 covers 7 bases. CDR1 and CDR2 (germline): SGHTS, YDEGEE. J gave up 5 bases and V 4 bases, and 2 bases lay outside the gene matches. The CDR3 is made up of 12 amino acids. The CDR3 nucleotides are TGTGCCAGCAGCCACAGGGGTGAGACCCAGTACTTC. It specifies CASSHRGETQYF.

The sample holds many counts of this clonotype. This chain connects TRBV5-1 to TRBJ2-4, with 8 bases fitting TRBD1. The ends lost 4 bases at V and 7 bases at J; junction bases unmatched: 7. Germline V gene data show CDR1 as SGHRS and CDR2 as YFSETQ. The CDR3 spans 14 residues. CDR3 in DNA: TGCGCCAGCAGCGATAGGACAGGGCGGAACATTCAGTACTTC. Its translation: CASSDRTGRNIQYF.

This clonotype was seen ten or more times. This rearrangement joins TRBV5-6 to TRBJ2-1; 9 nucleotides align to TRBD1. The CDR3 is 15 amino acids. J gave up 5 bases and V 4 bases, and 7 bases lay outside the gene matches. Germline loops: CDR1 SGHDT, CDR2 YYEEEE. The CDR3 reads CASSPLDRGNNEQFF. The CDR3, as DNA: TGTGCCAGCAGCCCATTGGACAGGGGAAACAATGAGCAGTTCTTC. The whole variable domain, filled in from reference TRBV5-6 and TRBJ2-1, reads DAGVTQSPTHLIKTRGQQVTLRCSPKSGHDTVSWYQQALGQGPQFIFQYYEEEERQRGNFPDRFSGHQFPNYSSELNVNALLLGDSALYLCASSPLDRGNNEQFFGPGTRLTVL.

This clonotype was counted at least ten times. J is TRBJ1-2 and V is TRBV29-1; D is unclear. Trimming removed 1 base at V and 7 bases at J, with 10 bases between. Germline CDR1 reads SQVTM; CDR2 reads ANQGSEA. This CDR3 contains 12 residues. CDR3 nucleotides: TGCAGCGTTGAAGCAGAACGCGGTGGCTACACCTTC. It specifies CSVEAERGGYTF.

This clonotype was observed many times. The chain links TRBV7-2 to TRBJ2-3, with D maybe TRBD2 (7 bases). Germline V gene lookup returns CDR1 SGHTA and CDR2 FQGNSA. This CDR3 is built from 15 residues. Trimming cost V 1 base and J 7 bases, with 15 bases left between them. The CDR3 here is CASSLEGGLLNTQYF. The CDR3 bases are TGTGCCAGCAGCTTAGAGGGGGGGCTCCTTAATACGCAGTATTTT.

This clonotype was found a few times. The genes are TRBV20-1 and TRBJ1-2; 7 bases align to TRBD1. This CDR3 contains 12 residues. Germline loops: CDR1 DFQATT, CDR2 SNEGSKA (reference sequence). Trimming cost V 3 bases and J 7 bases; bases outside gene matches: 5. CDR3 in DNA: TGCAGTGCTAGGGACAGGAGTCCTGGCTACACCTTC. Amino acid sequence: CSARDRSPGYTF.